The 8 T cell receptor beta chains given below trace back to one sample, sequenced in a study of early T cells in non-severe SARS-CoV-2 infection. TCRdb ran MiXCR on the 5' RACE reads and lists one entry per CDR3 protein. The sample consists of roughly 34,000 distinct CDR3 sequences, 5.5% to 7.5% of them appearing once. Material for sequencing was whole blood. Receptor source: an adult who was a healthcare worker with PCR-confirmed SARS-CoV-2 infection or an uninfected control (not recorded which).

In this sample, this clonotype turned up a few times. This chain links TRBV29-1 with TRBJ2-3; D unresolved. CDR1 is SQVTM and CDR2 is ANQGSEA in the germline V gene. V lost 3 bases and J 5 bases, leaving 6 bases between the germline ends. The length of the CDR3 is 11 residues. The CDR3 region has the DNA TGCAGCGTTGATCGGAGAGATACGCAGTATTTT. Translated, it gives CSVDRRDTQYF.

This clonotype has at least ten counts. The rearrangement uses TRBV3-1 and TRBJ2-3, with TRBD2 matching 8 bases. The CDR3 runs 16 residues. V shed 4 bases and J 2 bases; nucleotides not matched to a gene: 8. Germline CDR1 and CDR2: LGHDT and YNNKEL (reference sequence). The CDR3 reads CASSPVSGGPTDTQYF. For the CDR3, the DNA is TGTGCCAGCAGCCCCGTCTCGGGGGGGCCCACAGATACGCAGTATTTT.

This clonotype was found many times. The rearrangement uses TRBV29-1 and TRBJ1-2; D is uncertain. Germline CDR1 is SQVTM and CDR2 is ANQGSEA. This CDR3 comprises 9 residues. The V end was cut by 3 bases, the J end by 7 bases, with 3 bases between. In nucleotides, the CDR3 is TGCAGCGTTGATGGTGGCTACACCTTC. Residues: CSVDGGYTF.

CDR3 residues: CASSALAGGPYEQYF. Here the CDR3 DNA reads TGTGCCAGTAGTGCACTAGCGGGGGGGCCGTACGAGCAGTACTTC. The chain couples TRBV19 to TRBJ2-7; 13 nucleotides line up with TRBD2. Trimming cost V 5 bases and J 4 bases; bases outside gene matches: 5. This CDR3 has 15 amino acids. Germline CDR1 and CDR2: LNHDA and SQIVND (reference sequence).

Only a few counts were recorded for this clonotype. A much bigger clone sits one base away, suggesting this may be a read error. The CDR3 is CASSSIRGTLSLHF. CDR3 sequence (DNA): TGTGCCAGCAGCTCTATCAGGGGGACGTTGTCCCTCCACTTT. This chain uses TRBV5-6 with TRBJ1-6; 7 nucleotides align to TRBD1. CDR3 length: 14 amino acids. Germline CDR1 and CDR2: SGHDT and YYEEEE. V lost 3 bases and J lost 14; bases outside the gene matches: 11.

This clonotype has a count of ten or more. The CDR3 DNA reads TGTGCCAGCAGCGTGGGGTTCACAGATACGCAGTATTTT. This encodes CASSVGFTDTQYF. The chain is built from TRBV11-2 and TRBJ2-3; D not certain. Germline V lookup: CDR1 SGHAT, CDR2 FQNNGV. This CDR3 is built from 13 residues. V lost 5 bases, J lost 2 bases, and 8 bases lay in between.

This clonotype was counted at least ten times. The chain employs TRBV18 and TRBJ2-1; perhaps TRBD2 as D (7 bases). The CDR3 contains 14 residues. Germline CDR1 KGHSH, CDR2 LQKENI. Trimming stripped 4 bases from V and 7 bases from J, with 14 bases between. CDR3 loop: CASSQGGALNEQFF. In DNA, the CDR3 is TGTGCCAGCTCACAAGGGGGGGCTTTAAATGAGCAGTTCTTC.

This clonotype was recorded many times. CDR3 sequence: CAISEDGNSQHF. CDR3 sequence (DNA): TGTGCCATCAGTGAGGATGGAAACAGCCAGCATTTT. This chain uses TRBV10-3 with TRBJ1-5, with D unresolved. Germline loops: CDR1 ENHRY, CDR2 SYGVKD. The V gene lost 2 bases and the J gene lost 12 bases, with 11 bases spanning the gap. The CDR3 covers 12 residues.